The 24 T cell receptor beta chains reported below all come from one sample, sequenced in a study of CD8 T cells in Susac syndrome. With random hexamers, roughly 0.5 to 1 ug RNA was reverse transcribed. MiXCR, applied by TCRdb to the immunoSEQ multiplex PCR reads, yields one record per CDR3 protein. The table lists some 150,000 distinct CDR3 sequences, approximately 93% of them singletons. The specimen sequenced was CD8+ T cells from PBMCs. The receptors derive from a human donor in good health.

The CDR3, as DNA: TGCGCCAGCAGAATCGACACTGAAGCTTTCTTT. Protein sequence: CASRIDTEAFF. The chain has TRBV5-1 and TRBJ1-1; D call uncertain. Trimming took off 5 bases at V and 3 bases at J, with 5 bases between the two ends. The length of the CDR3 is 11 residues. CDR1 is SGHRS and CDR2 is YFSETQ in the germline V gene.

The V and J genes are TRBV12-3 or TRBV12-4 and TRBJ2-5; unclear D gene. CDR3 length: 13 residues. Trimming cost V 2 bases and J 4 bases, with 8 bases left between them. The CDR3: CASSLTYVETQYF. The DNA of the CDR3 is TGTGCCAGCAGTTTAACCTACGTAGAGACCCAGTACTTC.

This clonotype came up once. The chain is built from TRBV7-9 and TRBJ1-3, with D unresolved. This CDR3 has 12 amino acids. The germline V and J ends were trimmed by 2 bases and 13 bases, with 12 bases remaining between them. Germline V gene lookup returns CDR1 SEHNR and CDR2 FQNEAQ (reference sequence). CDR3: CASSLPLTAIYF. Here the CDR3 DNA reads TGTGCCAGCAGCTTACCCCTTACTGCGATATATTTT.

This sequence joins TRBV20-1 and TRBJ1-4; D is perhaps TRBD1 (6 bases). CDR1 and CDR2 from the germline V gene are DFQATT and SNEGSKA (reference sequence). With 5 bases removed from V and 8 bases from J, the gap between germline ends came to 21 bases. CDR3 length: 15 amino acids. CDR3 region: CSAPSWAGAREKLFF. The CDR3 DNA follows: TGCAGTGCTCCCAGTTGGGCAGGGGCGAGAGAAAAACTGTTTTTT.

This sequence joins TRBV27 and TRBJ2-1; possible D gene TRBD2, 6 bases. CDR3 length equals 12 residues. Germline lookup yields CDR1 MNHEY and CDR2 SMNVEV (reference sequence). The germline V and J ends were trimmed by 6 bases and 8 bases, with 11 bases remaining between them. CDR3 bases: TGTGCCAGCAGCGGGGGAGGACATGAGCAGTTCTTC. Amino acids: CASSGGGHEQFF.

The CDR3 protein is CASSQGAGSADTQYF. In nucleotides, the CDR3 is TGCGCCAGCAGCCAGGGGGCTGGGAGCGCAGATACGCAGTATTTT. The chain employs TRBV4-3 and TRBJ2-3; possibly TRBD1 for D (6 bases). Trimming took off 3 bases at V and 4 bases at J, with 14 bases between the two ends. CDR1 is LGHNA, CDR2 YSLEER, per germline. CDR3 length: 15 amino acids.

The table lists this clonotype with a count of one. The rearrangement joins TRBV20-1 to TRBJ2-1; maybe TRBD2 (5 bases). The germline CDR1 and CDR2 sequences are DFQATT and SNEGSKA (reference sequence). The CDR3 is made up of 12 amino acids. Trimming shortened V by 3 bases and J by 2 bases, and 5 bases separated the two germline ends. DNA of the CDR3: TGCAGTGCTAGCGGGACCTACAATGAGCAGTTCTTC. Its translation is CSASGTYNEQFF.

The rearrangement links TRBV7-6 to TRBJ2-7, with D possibly TRBD1 on 5 matching bases. CDR3 length equals 13 residues. CDR1 SGHVS and CDR2 FNYEAQ come from the germline V gene. The germline V and J ends were trimmed by 5 bases and 2 bases, with 10 bases remaining between them. The CDR3: CASSPQGPYEQYF. The DNA of the CDR3 is TGTGCCAGCAGCCCTCAGGGTCCCTACGAGCAGTACTTC.

The rearrangement links TRBV30 to TRBJ2-2; TRBD1 or TRBD2 may be the D gene (5 bases each). Germline V gene data show CDR1 as GTSNPN and CDR2 as SVGIG (reference sequence). The V and J ends lost 2 bases and 6 bases respectively, with 16 bases between them. The CDR3 length is 15 residues. This chain's CDR3 is CAWSTRDAAAGELFF. The CDR3, as DNA: TGTGCCTGGAGTACCCGGGACGCGGCCGCCGGGGAGCTGTTTTTT.

The rearrangement uses TRBV7-2 and TRBJ2-3, with D perhaps TRBD2 (5 bases). V was shortened by 3 bases and J by 0 bases, with 10 bases between the two germline ends. The CDR3 is 15 residues long. CDR1 is SGHTA, CDR2 FQGNSA, per germline. This CDR3 is CASSFLATSTDTQYF. CDR3 DNA: TGTGCCAGCAGCTTCCTAGCTACTAGCACAGATACGCAGTATTTT.

V and J are TRBV4-3 and TRBJ2-5, with TRBD2 matching over 7 bases. CDR1 and CDR2 (germline): LGHNA, YSLEER. The CDR3 runs to 15 residues. J gave up 4 bases and V 2 bases, and 7 bases lay outside the gene matches. The CDR3 DNA sequence: TGCGCCAGCAGCCAATCGACTAGCCGGTTAGAGACCCAGTACTTC. Translated, it gives CASSQSTSRLETQYF.

V gene TRBV6-6 combines with J gene TRBJ2-3; tentative D call: TRBD1 (5 bases). There are 11 residues in the CDR3. V gave up 10 bases and J gave up 8 bases, with 13 bases separating them. CDR1 MNHNY and CDR2 SVGAGI come from the germline V gene (reference sequence). The CDR3 protein is CAITSQGTQYF. CDR3 in DNA: TGTGCCATCACTTCGCAGGGTACGCAGTATTTT.

This chain links TRBV27 with TRBJ2-1; TRBD2 aligns across 8 bases. Per germline, CDR1 MNHEY and CDR2 SMNVEV (reference sequence). This CDR3 is 14 amino acids long. Trimming took 3 bases from V and 8 from J; bases not matched to a gene: 6. CDR3 protein: CASSFGGRSDEQFF. The DNA of the CDR3 is TGTGCCAGCAGTTTCGGCGGGAGGAGCGATGAGCAGTTCTTC.

The V call is TRBV30, the J call TRBJ1-5, with TRBD1 matching 8 bases. Germline CDR1 is GTSNPN and CDR2 is SVGIG (reference sequence). The CDR3 is made up of 14 amino acids. The V segment lost 0 bases and the J segment 4 bases; nucleotides outside the gene matches: 2. CDR3 loop: CAWSVRQGNQPQHF. The CDR3 nucleotides read TGTGCCTGGAGTGTTCGACAGGGGAATCAGCCCCAGCATTTT.

The chain recombines TRBV2 with TRBJ1-5; TRBD1 might be the D (6 bases). The V gene's germline CDR1 is SNHLY and CDR2 FYNNEI. CDR3 length: 15 residues. V lost 3 bases and J 6 bases, leaving 15 bases between the germline ends. CDR3 coding DNA: TGTGCCAGCAGTGATGATGTACAGGGTTTTCAGCCCCAGCATTTT. This encodes CASSDDVQGFQPQHF.

CDR3 protein: CAWSLWTGELFF. Here the CDR3 DNA reads TGTGCCTGGAGTTTATGGACCGGGGAGCTGTTTTTT. The rearrangement links TRBV30 to TRBJ2-2; D gene ambiguous. The V end was cut by 2 bases, the J end by 5 bases, with 6 bases between. Germline V CDR1 and CDR2: GTSNPN, SVGIG (reference sequence). The length of the CDR3 is 12 residues.

V and J are TRBV4-3 and TRBJ2-1; 9 nucleotides agree with TRBD2. This CDR3 region has 18 residues. Trimming removed 2 bases from V and 4 bases from J; junction bases left unmatched: 12. CDR1 is LGHNA, CDR2 YSLEER, per germline. The CDR3 DNA is TGCGCCAGCAGCCAAAGCCGAGTAGCGGGGGCCTGGTACAATGAGCAGTTCTTC. This translates into CASSQSRVAGAWYNEQFF.

This chain uses TRBV30 with TRBJ1-1, with a tentative D call TRBD1 (5 bases). Trimming removed 5 bases at V and 0 bases at J, with 13 bases between. The CDR3 consists of 14 residues. The germline V gene encodes CDR1 GTSNPN and CDR2 SVGIG (reference sequence). CDR3 in amino acids: CAWVRAGMNTEAFF. CDR3 bases: TGTGCCTGGGTGAGGGCAGGGATGAACACTGAAGCTTTCTTT.

This sequence joins TRBV4-2 and TRBJ2-1; 7 nucleotides line up with TRBD1. V was clipped by 5 bases and J by 8 bases; unmatched bases: 9. The CDR3 spans 14 residues. Germline V gene sequence: CDR1 LGHNA, CDR2 YNFKEQ. CDR3 residues: CASSTGQAGDEQFF. DNA of the CDR3: TGTGCCAGCAGCACAGGACAGGCTGGCGATGAGCAGTTCTTC.

The chain is built from TRBV6-5 and TRBJ2-5; D not resolved. Trimming removed 6 bases at V and 0 bases at J, with 8 bases between. Germline V lookup: CDR1 MNHEY, CDR2 SVGAGI. The CDR3 length is 13 residues. This chain's CDR3 is CASRPLDQETQYF. CDR3 DNA sequence: TGTGCCAGCAGACCCCTAGACCAAGAGACCCAGTACTTC.

The chain uses TRBV27 and TRBJ2-1; 8 bases agree with TRBD1. J lost 9 bases, V lost 8 bases, and 6 bases had no gene match. The CDR3 loop spans 12 amino acids. Germline lookup yields CDR1 MNHEY and CDR2 SMNVEV (reference sequence). This CDR3 reads CASLDRGGEQFF. The CDR3 DNA reads TGTGCCAGCCTTGACAGGGGTGGTGAGCAGTTCTTC.

The chain carries TRBV30 and TRBJ1-5; possible D gene TRBD1, 6 bases. V was clipped by 7 bases and J by 3 bases, with 16 bases between them. Germline V CDR1 and CDR2: GTSNPN, SVGIG (reference sequence). This CDR3 is built from 14 residues. CDR3 sequence (DNA): TGTGCCTATACGGACAGACAAGCCAATCAGCCCCAGCATTTT. Encoded protein: CAYTDRQANQPQHF.

The chain employs TRBV29-1 and TRBJ2-1; 14 bases agree with TRBD2. The J segment lost 10 bases and the V segment lost 7 bases, leaving 9 bases of the junction unmatched. Germline V gene data show CDR1 as SQVTM and CDR2 as ANQGSEA. The CDR3 covers 14 residues. CDR3 DNA sequence: TGCAGCGCTTCTCCGGGACTAGCGGGAGACGAGCAGTTCTTC. As protein: CSASPGLAGDEQFF.

J is TRBJ2-7 and V is TRBV3-1, with D possibly TRBD1 on 6 matching bases. There are 14 residues in the CDR3. CDR1 and CDR2 (germline): LGHDT, YNNKEL (reference sequence). The V and J ends lost 0 bases and 5 bases respectively, with 11 bases between them. CDR3 protein: CASSQDTGRDEQYF. DNA for the CDR3: TGTGCCAGCAGCCAAGATACAGGGCGGGACGAGCAGTACTTC.